The subject of this entry is one T cell receptor (beta chain). This entry is derived from a study of blood T cell repertoires in COVID-19. The overall study: The origin of the acute and convalescent COVID-19 samples was the United States, Italy and Spain.

Recruits, aged about 18 to 95 years, lived in 24 US areas. Donors in Cohort 3 who had recovered were those with two negative PCRs, healthcare professional clearance, or resolution of their symptoms. This CDR3 comprises 14 residues. Germline V CDR1 and CDR2: MGHRA, YSYEKL. The V end was cut by 1 base, the J end by 3 bases, with 10 bases between. Only in-frame clones appear in the TCRdb table, and some are missing; sequencing was by immunoSEQ multiplex PCR. Of 200,000 to 300,000 clones listed, roughly 86% are singletons. The source of this sequence is a woman younger than 30 who had recovered from COVID-19. The V gene is TRBV4-1, the J gene TRBJ2-7; D might be TRBD1 (6 bases). Material: PBMCs or T cells enriched from blood (not recorded which). The CDR3 reads CASSQGTVYYEQYF. In nucleotides, the CDR3 is TGCGCCAGCAGCCAAGGGACAGTCTACTACGAGCAGTACTTC.